This TCR beta chain emerged from a study of regulatory T cells in long-lasting Graves disease. This clonotype came up a few times. Construction of TCR beta libraries relied on iRepertoire HTBI primers and on Arm-PCR targeting CDR3 regions. MiXCR, applied by TCRdb to the multiplex PCR reads, yields one record per CDR3 protein. The sample records approximately 360,000 distinct CDR3 sequences, 10% to 15% being singletons. V was cut by 5 bases and J by 5 bases, with 7 bases left in between. The germline CDR1 and CDR2 sequences are LNHDA and SQIVND (reference sequence). The CDR3 has 12 residues. Regarding time point: newly diagnosed GD, antithyroid drugs for less than 3 months. Scientists built the TCR library using RNA that was extracted from PBMCs. This sample was also put to use in a study of T cells in Graves' hyperthyroidism and ophthalmopathy. That source notes: Primed by the HTBI set, a first-round RT-PCR was run on the TCR CDR3.

Sequencing used peripheral blood mononuclear cells (PBMCs), obtained at new diagnosis, from a patient treated with antithyroid drugs. This clonotype was sampled from a woman between 18 and 30 years old with Graves disease. The chain links TRBV19 to TRBJ2-1; D gene unclear. The CDR3: CASSPLNNEQFF. CDR3 DNA sequence: TGTGCCAGTAGTCCTTTAAACAATGAGCAGTTCTTC.